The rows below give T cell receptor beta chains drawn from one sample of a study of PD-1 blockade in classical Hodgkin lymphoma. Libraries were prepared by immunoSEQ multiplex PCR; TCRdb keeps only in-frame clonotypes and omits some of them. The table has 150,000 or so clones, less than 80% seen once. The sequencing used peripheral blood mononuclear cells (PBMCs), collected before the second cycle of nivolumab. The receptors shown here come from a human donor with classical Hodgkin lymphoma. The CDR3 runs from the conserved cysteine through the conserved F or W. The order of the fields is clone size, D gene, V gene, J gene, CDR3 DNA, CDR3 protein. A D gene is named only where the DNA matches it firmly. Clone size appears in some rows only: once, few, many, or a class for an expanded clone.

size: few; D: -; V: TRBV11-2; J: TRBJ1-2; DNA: TGTGCCAGCAGCAGGGGGTTGAACTATGGCTACACCTTC; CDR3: CASSRGLNYGYTF
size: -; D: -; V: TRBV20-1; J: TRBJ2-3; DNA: TGCAGTGCTAGCAGGTTAGATACGCAGTATTTT; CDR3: CSASRLDTQYF
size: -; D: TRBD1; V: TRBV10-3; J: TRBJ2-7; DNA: TGTGCCATCAGTGAGTCGTCAAACAGGGGCGTCTACGAGCAGTACTTC; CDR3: CAISESSNRGVYEQYF
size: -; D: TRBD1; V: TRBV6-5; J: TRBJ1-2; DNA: TGTGCCAGCATAGACAGGGTCTATGGCTACACCTTC; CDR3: CASIDRVYGYTF
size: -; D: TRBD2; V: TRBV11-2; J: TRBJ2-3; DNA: TGTGCCAGCAGCTTAGGGCTAGCGGGGGCCGGCACAGATACGCAGTATTTT; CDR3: CASSLGLAGAGTDTQYF
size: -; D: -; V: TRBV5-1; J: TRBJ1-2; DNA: TGCGCCAGCTCGGACGAGAACTATGGCTACACCTTC; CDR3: CASSDENYGYTF
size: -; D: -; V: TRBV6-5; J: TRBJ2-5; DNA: TGTGCCAGCAGCCGACAGTACCAAGAGACCCAGTACTTC; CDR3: CASSRQYQETQYF
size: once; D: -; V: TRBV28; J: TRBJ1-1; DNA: TGTGCCAGCAGTTTATCAGGAGGTGAAGCTTTCTTT; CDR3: CASSLSGGEAFF
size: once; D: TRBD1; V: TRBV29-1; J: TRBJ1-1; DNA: TGCAGCGCCCGGAGAATGACAGGGCAATCTGAAGCTTTCTTT; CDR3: CSARRMTGQSEAFF
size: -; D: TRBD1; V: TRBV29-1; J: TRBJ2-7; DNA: TGCAGCGTTGGTACAGGGGGTAACGAGCAGTACTTC; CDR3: CSVGTGGNEQYF
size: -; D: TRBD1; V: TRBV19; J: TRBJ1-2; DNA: TGTGCCAGTAGTAGGGACAGGGCTTTCTATGGCTACACCTTC; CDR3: CASSRDRAFYGYTF
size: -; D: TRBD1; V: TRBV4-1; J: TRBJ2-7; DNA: TGCGCCAGCAGCCAAGATTGGACAGGGAGCTCCTACGAGCAGTACTTC; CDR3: CASSQDWTGSSYEQYF
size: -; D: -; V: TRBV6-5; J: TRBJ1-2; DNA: TGTGCCAGCGGGGGGTTGAGTAACTATGGCTACACCTTC; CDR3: CASGGLSNYGYTF
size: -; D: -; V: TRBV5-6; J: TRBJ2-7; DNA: TGTGCCAGCAGCTTGACGGTGGACAGCTCCTACGAGCAGTACTTC; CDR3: CASSLTVDSSYEQYF
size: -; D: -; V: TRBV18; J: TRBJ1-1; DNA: TGTGCCAGCTCACCGGGACTCCCGGTGGACACTGAAGCTTTCTTT; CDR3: CASSPGLPVDTEAFF
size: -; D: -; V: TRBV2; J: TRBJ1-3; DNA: TGTGCCAGCAGAGATTATTGGAGCTCTGGAAACACCATATATTTT; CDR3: CASRDYWSSGNTIYF
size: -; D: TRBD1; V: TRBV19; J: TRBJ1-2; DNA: TGTGCCAGTAAGGGACAGCCGGGCTATGGCTACACCTTC; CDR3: CASKGQPGYGYTF
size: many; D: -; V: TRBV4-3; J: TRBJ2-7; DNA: TGCGCCAGCAGCCAAGATGGGGTACAGGGGCAGTACTTC; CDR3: CASSQDGVQGQYF
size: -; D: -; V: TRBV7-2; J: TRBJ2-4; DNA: TGTGCCAGCAGGGATGAGGGGAACACGAACATTCAGTACTTC; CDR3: CASRDEGNTNIQYF
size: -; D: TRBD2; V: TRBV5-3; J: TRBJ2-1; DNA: TGTGCCAGAATTACTAGCGGGGGATACAATGAGCAGTTCTTC; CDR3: CARITSGGYNEQFF
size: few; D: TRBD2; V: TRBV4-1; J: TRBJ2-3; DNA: TGCGCCAGCAGCCAGGGCTCTGGGCGGGCTAGCGGGAGATCCGATACGCAGTATTTT; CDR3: CASSQGSGRASGRSDTQYF
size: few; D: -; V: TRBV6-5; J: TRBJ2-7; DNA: TGTGCCAGCAGTCGTAGTCGGACCGGCGAGCAGTACTTC; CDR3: CASSRSRTGEQYF
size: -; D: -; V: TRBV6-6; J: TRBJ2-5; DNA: TGTGCCAGCAGTTATCGGAGGGCGCAGGGGACCCAGTACTTC; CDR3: CASSYRRAQGTQYF
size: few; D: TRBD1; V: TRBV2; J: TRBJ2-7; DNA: TGTGCCAGCAGACAGGGGGCCTACGAGCAGTACTTC; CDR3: CASRQGAYEQYF
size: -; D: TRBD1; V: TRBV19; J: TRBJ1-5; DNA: TGTGCCAGTAGGGGACAGGGGAGGAATCAGCCCCAGCATTTT; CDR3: CASRGQGRNQPQHF
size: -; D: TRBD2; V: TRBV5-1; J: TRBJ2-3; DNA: TGCGCCAGCAGCCGGAAAGACTCCGGGGGGGATACGCAGTATTTT; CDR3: CASSRKDSGGDTQYF
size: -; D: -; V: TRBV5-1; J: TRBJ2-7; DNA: TGCGCCAGCAGCTTGTCAGGGTTTTCGTACGAGCAGTACTTC; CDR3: CASSLSGFSYEQYF
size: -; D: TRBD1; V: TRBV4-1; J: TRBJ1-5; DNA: TGCGCCAGCAGCCCCTACTACAGGGGGGTTAGCAATCAGCCCCAGCATTTT; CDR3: CASSPYYRGVSNQPQHF
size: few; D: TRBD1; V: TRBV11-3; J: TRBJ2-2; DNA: TGTGCCAGCAGTGCAGGGGGCACCGGGGAGCTGTTTTTT; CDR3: CASSAGGTGELFF
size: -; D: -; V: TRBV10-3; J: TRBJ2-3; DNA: TGTGCCATCAGTGAGTCCGAAGCAGATACGCAGTATTTT; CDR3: CAISESEADTQYF
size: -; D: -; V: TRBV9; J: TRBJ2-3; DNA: TGTGCCAGCAGCGTAGATCCCCCGGGGGGCCGGCCAGATACGCAGTATTTT; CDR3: CASSVDPPGGRPDTQYF
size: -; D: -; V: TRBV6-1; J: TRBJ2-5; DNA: TGTGCCAGCAGTGAAGCGACAGGGAGGGCCGAGACCCAGTACTTC; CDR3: CASSEATGRAETQYF
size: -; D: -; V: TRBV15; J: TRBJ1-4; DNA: TGTGCCACCAGCAGGTTAGCGGGCCGCCTGTTTTTT; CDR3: CATSRLAGRLFF
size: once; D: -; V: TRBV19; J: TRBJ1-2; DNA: TGTGCCAGTAGTATGTCGCAGGGGTCAAGCGAGGATGGCTACACCTTC; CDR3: CASSMSQGSSEDGYTF
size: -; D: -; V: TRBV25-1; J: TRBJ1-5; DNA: TGTGCCAGCAGGATGGGGGGGCGTTTAAGTCAGCCCCAGCATTTT; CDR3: CASRMGGRLSQPQHF
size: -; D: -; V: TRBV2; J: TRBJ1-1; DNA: TGTGCCAGCAGAAAAGAGACCGCAGGGGTATCTTACACTGAAGCTTTCTTT; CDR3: CASRKETAGVSYTEAFF
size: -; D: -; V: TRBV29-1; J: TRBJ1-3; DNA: TGCAGCGTTTGGCAATCTGGAAACACCATATATTTT; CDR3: CSVWQSGNTIYF
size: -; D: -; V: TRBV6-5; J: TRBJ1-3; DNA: TGTGCCAGCAGTGTCGCTCTTCCTGGAAACACCATATATTTT; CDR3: CASSVALPGNTIYF
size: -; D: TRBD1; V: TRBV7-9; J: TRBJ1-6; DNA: TGTGCCAGCAGTTTGGGACAGACTAAAGTACCCCTCCACTTT; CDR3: CASSLGQTKVPLHF
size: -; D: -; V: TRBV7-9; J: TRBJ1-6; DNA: TGTGCCAGCAGCTTCCCGGAGGGGTATAATTCACCCCTCCACTTT; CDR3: CASSFPEGYNSPLHF
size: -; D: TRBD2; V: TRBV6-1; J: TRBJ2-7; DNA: TGTGCCAGCAGGGGTACTCATAGCGGGAACCACGAGCAGTACTTC; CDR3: CASRGTHSGNHEQYF
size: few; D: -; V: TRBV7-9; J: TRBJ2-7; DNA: TGTGCCAGCAGCTTAGCGCAAGTCTCCTACGAGCAGTACTTC; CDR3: CASSLAQVSYEQYF
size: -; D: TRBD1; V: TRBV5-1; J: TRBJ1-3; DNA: TGCGCCAGCAGCTTAGGACAGGGGACTGGAAACACCATATATTTT; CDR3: CASSLGQGTGNTIYF
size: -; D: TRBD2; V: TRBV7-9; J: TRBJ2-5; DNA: TGTGCCAGCAGCTTAGAAGGCCGCGGGAGAGAGACCCAGTACTTC; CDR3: CASSLEGRGRETQYF
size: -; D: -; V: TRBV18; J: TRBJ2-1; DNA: TGTGCCAGCTCACAACCGGGAGCTTTATTTGGTGAGCAGTTCTTC; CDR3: CASSQPGALFGEQFF
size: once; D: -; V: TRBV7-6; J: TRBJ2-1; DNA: TGTGCCAGCAGCTCGACCGGACGGAGCAATGAGCAGTTCTTC; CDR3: CASSSTGRSNEQFF
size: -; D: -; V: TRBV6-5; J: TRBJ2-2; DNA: TGTGCCAGCAGTGCCGTAAACACCGGGGAGCTGTTTTTT; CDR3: CASSAVNTGELFF
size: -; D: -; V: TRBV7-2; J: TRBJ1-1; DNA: TGTGCCAGCAGCTTATTGAACCCGGAGGAGTCCACTGAAGCTTTCTTT; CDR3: CASSLLNPEESTEAFF
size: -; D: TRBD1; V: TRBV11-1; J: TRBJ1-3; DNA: TGTGCCAGCAGCTCTCAGGGGGCCAACTCTGGAAACACCATATATTTT; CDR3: CASSSQGANSGNTIYF
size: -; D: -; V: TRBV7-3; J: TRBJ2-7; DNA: TGTGCCAGCAGCTTGGTAGGAAAATACGAGCAGTACTTC; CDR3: CASSLVGKYEQYF
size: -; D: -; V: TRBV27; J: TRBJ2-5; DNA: TGTGCCAGCAGTTTATCAGGGGGGGCAGTGGAGACCCAGTACTTC; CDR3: CASSLSGGAVETQYF
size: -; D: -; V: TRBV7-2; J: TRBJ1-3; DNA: TGCGCCAGCAGCCAAGACCGGGACTCCAGCTCCCTTTTATATTTT; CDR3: CASSQDRDSSSLLYF
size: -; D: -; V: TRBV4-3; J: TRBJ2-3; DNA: TGCGCCAGCAGCCAGGGCAGGGCTGGCACAGATACGCAGTATTTT; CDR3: CASSQGRAGTDTQYF
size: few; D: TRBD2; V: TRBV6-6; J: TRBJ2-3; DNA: TGTGCCAGCAGCTCCGCCAATAGCGGGCCGGGAGCGCAGTATTTT; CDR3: CASSSANSGPGAQYF
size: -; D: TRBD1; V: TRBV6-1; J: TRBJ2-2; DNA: TGTGCCAGCAGTCACCGGGACAGGGGTACCGGGGAGCTGTTTTTT; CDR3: CASSHRDRGTGELFF
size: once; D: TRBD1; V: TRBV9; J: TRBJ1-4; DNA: TGTGCCAGCAGCCCGGGACAGGGGGGTGAAAAACTGTTTTTT; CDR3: CASSPGQGGEKLFF
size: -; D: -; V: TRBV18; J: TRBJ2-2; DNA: TGTGCCAGCTCCCCTGGGACACGGTTCGTAACCGGGGAGCTGTTTTTT; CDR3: CASSPGTRFVTGELFF
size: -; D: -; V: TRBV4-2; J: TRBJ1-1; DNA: TGTGCCAGCAGCCAACCAAATCACGGGGCTTTCTTT; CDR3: CASSQPNHGAFF
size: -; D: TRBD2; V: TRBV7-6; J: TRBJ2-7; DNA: TGTGCCAGCAGCGGGAGGGGCGGCGAGCAGTACTTC; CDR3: CASSGRGGEQYF